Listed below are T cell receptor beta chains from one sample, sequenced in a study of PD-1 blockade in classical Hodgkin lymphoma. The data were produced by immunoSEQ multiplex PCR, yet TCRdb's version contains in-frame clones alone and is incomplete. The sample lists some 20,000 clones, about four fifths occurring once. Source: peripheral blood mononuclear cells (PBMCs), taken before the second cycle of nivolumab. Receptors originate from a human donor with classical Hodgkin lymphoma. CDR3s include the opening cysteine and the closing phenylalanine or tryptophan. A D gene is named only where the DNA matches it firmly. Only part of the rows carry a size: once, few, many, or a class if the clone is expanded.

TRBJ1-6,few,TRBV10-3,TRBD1,CAISRQGTESPLHF,TGTGCCATCAGTCGACAGGGGACGGAATCACCCCTCCACTTT
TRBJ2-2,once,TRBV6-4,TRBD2,CASRDGTSGMAGELFF,TGTGCCAGCAGAGACGGGACTAGCGGGATGGCCGGGGAGCTGTTTTTT
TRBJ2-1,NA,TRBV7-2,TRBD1,CASSHGDRVFHEQFF,TGTGCCAGCAGCCACGGGGACAGGGTTTTCCATGAGCAGTTCTTC
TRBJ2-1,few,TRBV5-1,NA,CASSRGNLRAQLDEQFF,TGCGCCAGCAGCCGGGGGAACTTGAGGGCGCAACTAGATGAGCAGTTCTTC
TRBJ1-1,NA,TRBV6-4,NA,CASSVEVNTEAFF,TGTGCCAGCAGTGTGGAGGTGAACACTGAAGCTTTCTTT
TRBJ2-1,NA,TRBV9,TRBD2,CASSAATSGRGVRNEQFF,TGTGCCAGCAGCGCGGCGACTAGCGGGAGAGGGGTTCGCAATGAGCAGTTCTTC
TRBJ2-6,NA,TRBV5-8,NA,CASSGLDGISSGANVLTF,TGTGCCAGCAGCGGCCTGGACGGAATAAGCTCTGGGGCCAACGTCCTGACTTTC
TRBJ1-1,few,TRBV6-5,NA,CASSESGHDTEAFF,TGTGCCAGCAGTGAATCCGGGCACGACACTGAAGCTTTCTTT
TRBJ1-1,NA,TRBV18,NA,CASSPLTDPNTEAFF,TGTGCCAGCTCACCATTGACAGACCCGAACACTGAAGCTTTCTTT
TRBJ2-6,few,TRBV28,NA,CASSRRSYSGANVLTF,TGTGCCAGCAGTAGGAGGTCCTACTCTGGGGCCAACGTCCTGACTTTC
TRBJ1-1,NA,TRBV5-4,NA,CASSLAGAGGTEAFF,TGTGCCAGCAGCCTGGCCGGGGCGGGGGGCACTGAAGCTTTCTTT
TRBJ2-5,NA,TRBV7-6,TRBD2,CASSLRLAGGETQYF,TGTGCCAGCAGCTTAAGACTAGCGGGAGGGGAGACCCAGTACTTC
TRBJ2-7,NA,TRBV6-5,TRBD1,CASRADRGSTYEQYF,TGTGCCAGCAGAGCGGACAGGGGCTCCACCTACGAGCAGTACTTC
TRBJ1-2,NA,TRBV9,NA,CASSVVAGGDYGYTF,TGTGCCAGCAGCGTAGTGGCAGGTGGGGACTATGGCTACACCTTC
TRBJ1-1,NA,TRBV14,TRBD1,CASSPRSERLRGLAFF,TGTGCCAGCAGCCCCCGGAGCGAGCGACTAAGGGGGCTGGCTTTCTTT
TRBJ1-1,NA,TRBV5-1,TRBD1,CASSLQGRETEAFF,TGCGCCAGCAGCCTACAGGGGCGGGAAACTGAAGCTTTCTTT
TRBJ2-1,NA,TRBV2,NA,CASSDGPHEQFF,TGTGCCAGCAGTGACGGGCCCCATGAGCAGTTCTTC
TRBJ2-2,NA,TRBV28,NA,CASRAYRESWELFF,TGTGCCAGCAGAGCCTACAGGGAAAGCTGGGAGCTGTTTTTT
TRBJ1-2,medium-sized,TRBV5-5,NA,CASSLDLGAYYGYTF,TGTGCCAGCAGCTTGGATCTGGGTGCCTACTATGGCTACACCTTC
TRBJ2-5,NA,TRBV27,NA,CASSHTPAGPEGPRETQYF,TGTGCCAGCTCCCATACTCCGGCCGGGCCGGAGGGCCCCCGAGAGACCCAGTACTTC
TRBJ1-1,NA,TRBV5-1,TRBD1,CASSPGQRPPEAFF,TGCGCCAGCAGCCCGGGACAGCGCCCGCCTGAAGCTTTCTTT
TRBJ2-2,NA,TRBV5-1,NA,CASSPLGVTGELFF,TGCGCCAGCAGCCCCCTCGGGGTCACCGGGGAGCTGTTTTTT
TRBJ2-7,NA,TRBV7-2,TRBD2,CASSALAGSYEQYF,TGTGCCAGCAGCGCACTAGCGGGCTCCTACGAGCAGTACTTC
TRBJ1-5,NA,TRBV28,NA,CASSLQGRVQPQHF,TGTGCCAGCAGTTTACAAGGGCGGGTTCAGCCCCAGCATTTT
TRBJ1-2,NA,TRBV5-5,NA,CASSFAKGRLDYGYTF,TGTGCCAGCAGCTTTGCCAAGGGGAGATTAGACTATGGCTACACCTTC
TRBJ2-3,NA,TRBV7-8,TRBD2,CASSYSRGRHTDTQYF,TGTGCCAGCAGCTACAGCCGCGGGAGACACACAGATACGCAGTATTTT
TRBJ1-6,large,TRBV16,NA,CASSHPDASNSPLHF,TGTGCCAGCAGCCACCCGGACGCATCAAATTCACCCCTCCACTTT
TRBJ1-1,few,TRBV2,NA,CASSLGGNFAEAFF,TGTGCCAGCAGTCTTGGGGGCAATTTCGCTGAAGCTTTCTTT
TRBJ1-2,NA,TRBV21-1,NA,CASSNVFRDAPALTF,TGTGCCAGCAGCAATGTCTTCCGGGACGCTCCGGCCCTCACCTTC
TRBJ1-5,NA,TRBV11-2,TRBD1,CASSLGQGEPQHF,TGTGCCAGCAGCTTAGGACAGGGCGAGCCCCAGCATTTT
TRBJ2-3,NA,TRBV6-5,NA,CASSWVAGITDTQYF,TGTGCCAGCAGTTGGGTGGCGGGGATCACAGATACGCAGTATTTT
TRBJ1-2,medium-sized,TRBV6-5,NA,CASSKGENLYGYTF,TGTGCCAGCAGTAAAGGGGAAAACCTTTATGGCTACACCTTC
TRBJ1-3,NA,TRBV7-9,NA,CASSLVSLGARNTIYF,TGTGCCAGCAGCTTAGTTTCGCTAGGGGCCCGGAACACCATATATTTT
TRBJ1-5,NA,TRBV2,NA,CASSDTASNQPQHF,TGTGCCAGCAGCGACACCGCTAGCAATCAGCCCCAGCATTTT
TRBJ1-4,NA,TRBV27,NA,CASSFHRTNEKLFF,TGTGCCAGCAGTTTCCACAGAACTAATGAAAAACTGTTTTTT
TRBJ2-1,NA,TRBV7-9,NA,CASGTGTVDEQFF,TGTGCCAGCGGGACTGGGACAGTTGACGAGCAGTTCTTC
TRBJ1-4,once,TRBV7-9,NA,CASSLGAGVREKLFF,TGTGCCAGCAGCTTAGGGGCAGGGGTGCGGGAAAAACTGTTTTTT
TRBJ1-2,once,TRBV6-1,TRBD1,CASSVPRTGSIYGYTF,TGTGCCAGCAGTGTCCCCCGGACAGGATCGATTTATGGCTACACCTTC
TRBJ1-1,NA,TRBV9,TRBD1,CASSFGTDTEAFF,TGTGCCAGCAGCTTCGGGACAGACACTGAAGCTTTCTTT
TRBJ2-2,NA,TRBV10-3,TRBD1,CASSDRAAGELFF,TGTGCCAGCAGTGACAGGGCGGCCGGGGAGCTGTTTTTT
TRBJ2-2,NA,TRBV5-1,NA,CASSPTGTVTGELFF,TGCGCCAGCAGCCCGACCGGGACGGTCACCGGGGAGCTGTTTTTT